This T cell receptor (beta chain) emerged from a study of OX40 agonist ivuxolimab in advanced cancers. Looking at the study overall: Across the patients, intravenous ivuxolimab was delivered every 2 weeks at 0.01 to 10 mg/kg. Aged roughly 23 to 85 with a mean of about 60 years, they were about 83% male.

This clone was counted once. The antigen is not known. TCRdb's copy holds only in-frame clones and misses some; the assay was immunoSEQ multiplex PCR. This table has roughly 89,000 clones, about 86% appearing once. Study-wide results and caveats: On average, CD8+ T cells showed a greater number of expanded clones than CD4+. Antigen targets of the expanded peripheral T cells went undetermined.

CDR1 and CDR2 (germline): MDHEN, SYDVKM. The CDR3 covers 15 residues. V lost 2 bases, J lost 2 bases, and 11 bases lay in between. The source was CD4+ or CD8+ T cells sorted from blood, collected in a trial of the OX40 agonist ivuxolimab. The TCR comes from an adult with an advanced solid tumor such as melanoma, head and neck, liver or kidney cancer. The chain uses TRBV28 and TRBJ2-3; unclear D gene. The CDR3 DNA is TGTGCCAGCAGTTTACCTGTCCCGATCACAGATACGCAGTATTTT. The encoded protein is CASSLPVPITDTQYF.